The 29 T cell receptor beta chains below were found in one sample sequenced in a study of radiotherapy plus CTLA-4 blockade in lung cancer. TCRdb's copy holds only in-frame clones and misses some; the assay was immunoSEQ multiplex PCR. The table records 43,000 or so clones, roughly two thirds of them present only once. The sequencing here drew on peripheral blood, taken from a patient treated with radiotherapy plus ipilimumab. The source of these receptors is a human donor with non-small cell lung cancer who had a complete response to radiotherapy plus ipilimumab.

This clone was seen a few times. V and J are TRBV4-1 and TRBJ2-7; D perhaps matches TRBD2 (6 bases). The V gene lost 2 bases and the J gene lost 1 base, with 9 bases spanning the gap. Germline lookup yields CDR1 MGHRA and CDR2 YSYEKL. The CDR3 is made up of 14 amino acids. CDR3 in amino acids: CASSQPGRSYEQYF. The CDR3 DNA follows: TGCGCCAGCAGCCAACCCGGGAGATCCTACGAGCAGTACTTC.

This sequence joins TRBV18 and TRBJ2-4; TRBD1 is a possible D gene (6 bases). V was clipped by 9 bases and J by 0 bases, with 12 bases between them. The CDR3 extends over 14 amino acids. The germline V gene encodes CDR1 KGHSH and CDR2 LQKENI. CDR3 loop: CARPDRIAKNIQYF. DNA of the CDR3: TGTGCCAGACCGGACAGAATAGCCAAAAACATTCAGTACTTC.

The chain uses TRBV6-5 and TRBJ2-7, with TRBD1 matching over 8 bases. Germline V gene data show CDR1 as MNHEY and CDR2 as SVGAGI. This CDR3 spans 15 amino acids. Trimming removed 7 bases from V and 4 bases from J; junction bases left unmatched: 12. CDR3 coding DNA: TGTGCCAGCAACGCTAACGGACAGGGCGGGTACGAGCAGTACTTC. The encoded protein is CASNANGQGGYEQYF.

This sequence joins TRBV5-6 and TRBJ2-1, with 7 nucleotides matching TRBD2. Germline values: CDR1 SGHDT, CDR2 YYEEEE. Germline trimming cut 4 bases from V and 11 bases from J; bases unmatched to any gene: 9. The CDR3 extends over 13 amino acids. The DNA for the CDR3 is TGTGCCAGCAGCGCCGCCTCTAGCGGCCAGCAGTTCTTC. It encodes CASSAASSGQQFF.

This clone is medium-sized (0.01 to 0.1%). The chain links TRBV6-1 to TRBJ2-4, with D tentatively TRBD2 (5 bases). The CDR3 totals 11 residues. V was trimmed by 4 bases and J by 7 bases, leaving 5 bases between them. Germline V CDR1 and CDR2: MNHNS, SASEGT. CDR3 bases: TGTGCCAGCAGTGGAGGGAACATTCAGTACTTC. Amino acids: CASSGGNIQYF.

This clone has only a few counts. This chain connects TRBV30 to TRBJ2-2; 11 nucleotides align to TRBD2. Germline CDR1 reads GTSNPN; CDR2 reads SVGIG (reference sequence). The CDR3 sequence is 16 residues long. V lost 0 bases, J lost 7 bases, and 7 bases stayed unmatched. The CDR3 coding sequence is TGTGCCTGGAGTGTACTCTTGGGGACTAGCGGCGGGGAGCTGTTTTTT. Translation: CAWSVLLGTSGGELFF.

The CDR3 is CASSLAQGLRGQGTHEQYF. Written as DNA, the CDR3 is TGTGCCAGCAGCTTAGCGCAAGGCCTGCGGGGACAGGGGACCCACGAGCAGTACTTC. This chain links TRBV7-2 with TRBJ2-7, with 10 bases aligning to TRBD1. CDR1 and CDR2 from the germline V gene are SGHTA and FQGNSA. J was trimmed by 5 bases and V by 0 bases; bases with no gene match: 16. This CDR3 is 19 amino acids long.

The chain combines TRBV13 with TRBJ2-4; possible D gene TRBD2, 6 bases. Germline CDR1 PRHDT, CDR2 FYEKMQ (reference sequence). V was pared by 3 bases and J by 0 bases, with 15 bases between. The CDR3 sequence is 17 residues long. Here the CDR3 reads CASSLGRSGLAKNIQYF. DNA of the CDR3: TGTGCCAGCAGCTTGGGAAGGAGCGGGCTAGCCAAAAACATTCAGTACTTC.

CDR3 sequence reads: CAIRVPGTGGETQYF. The CDR3 DNA reads as TGTGCCATCAGGGTACCAGGTACCGGGGGAGAGACCCAGTACTTC. V and J are TRBV10-3 and TRBJ2-5, with a possible D match to TRBD2 (6 bases). This CDR3 spans 15 amino acids. V was trimmed by 6 bases and J by 4 bases, leaving 18 bases between them. Germline V gives CDR1 ENHRY, CDR2 SYGVKD.

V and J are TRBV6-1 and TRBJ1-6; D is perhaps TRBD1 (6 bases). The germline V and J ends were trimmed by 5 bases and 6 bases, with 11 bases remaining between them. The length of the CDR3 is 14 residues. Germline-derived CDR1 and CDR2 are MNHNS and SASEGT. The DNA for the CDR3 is TGTGCCAGCAGTTGGACAGCAAGTAATTCACCCCTCCACTTT. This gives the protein CASSWTASNSPLHF.

The CDR3 loop reads CASTRGLYQETQYF. Written as DNA, the CDR3 is TGCGCCAGCACCCGGGGTTTGTACCAAGAGACCCAGTACTTC. The chain combines TRBV5-1 with TRBJ2-5; a possible D gene is TRBD2 (5 bases). The CDR3 is 14 residues long. Looked up from germline, CDR1 is SGHRS and CDR2 is YFSETQ. V lost 6 bases and J 0 bases, leaving 12 bases between the germline ends.

CDR3 bases: TGCGCCAGCAGCCACACTGACGGGGGGTTCTACACCTTC. Its translation is CASSHTDGGFYTF. The rearrangement uses TRBV4-3 and TRBJ1-2, with D possibly being TRBD1 (5 bases). V was pared by 3 bases and J by 10 bases, with 15 bases between. The CDR3 extends over 13 amino acids. CDR1 LGHNA and CDR2 YSLEER come from the germline V gene.

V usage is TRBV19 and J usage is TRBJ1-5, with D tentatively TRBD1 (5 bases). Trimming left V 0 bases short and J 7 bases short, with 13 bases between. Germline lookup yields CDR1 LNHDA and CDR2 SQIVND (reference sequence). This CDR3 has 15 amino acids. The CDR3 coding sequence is TGTGCCAGTAGTATAGATGGGGGGGTAGGGCAGCCCCAGCATTTT. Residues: CASSIDGGVGQPQHF.

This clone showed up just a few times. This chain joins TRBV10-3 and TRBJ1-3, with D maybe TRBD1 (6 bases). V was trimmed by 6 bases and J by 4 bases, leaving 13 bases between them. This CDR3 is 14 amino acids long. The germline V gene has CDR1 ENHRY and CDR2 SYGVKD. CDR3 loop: CAIRGQNLGNTIYF. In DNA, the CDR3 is TGTGCCATCAGAGGACAGAACCTAGGAAACACCATATATTTT.

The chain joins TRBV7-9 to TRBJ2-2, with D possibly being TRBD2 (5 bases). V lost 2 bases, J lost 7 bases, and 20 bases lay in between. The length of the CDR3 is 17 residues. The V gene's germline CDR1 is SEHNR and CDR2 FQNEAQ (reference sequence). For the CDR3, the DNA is TGTGCCAGCAGCTTACAGCGGACTGGAAGACCCAACGGGGAGCTGTTTTTT. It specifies CASSLQRTGRPNGELFF.

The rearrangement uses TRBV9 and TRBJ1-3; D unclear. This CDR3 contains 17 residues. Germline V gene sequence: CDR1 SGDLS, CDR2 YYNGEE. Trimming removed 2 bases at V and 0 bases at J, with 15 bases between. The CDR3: CASSVSLPQVSGNTIYF. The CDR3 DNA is TGTGCCAGCAGCGTTTCTTTGCCACAAGTCTCTGGAAACACCATATATTTT.

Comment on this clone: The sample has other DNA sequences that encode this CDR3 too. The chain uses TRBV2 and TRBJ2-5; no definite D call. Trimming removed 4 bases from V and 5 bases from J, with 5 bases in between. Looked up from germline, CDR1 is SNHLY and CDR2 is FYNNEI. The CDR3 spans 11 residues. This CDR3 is CASSVRETQYF. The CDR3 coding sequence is TGTGCCAGCAGTGTGCGCGAGACCCAGTACTTC.

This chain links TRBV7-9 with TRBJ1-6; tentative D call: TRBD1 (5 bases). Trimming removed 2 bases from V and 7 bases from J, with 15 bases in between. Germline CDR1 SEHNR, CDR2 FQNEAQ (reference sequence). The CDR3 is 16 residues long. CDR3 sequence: CASSLNWGGRNSPLHF. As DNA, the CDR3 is TGTGCCAGCAGCTTAAACTGGGGCGGGAGGAATTCACCCCTCCACTTT.

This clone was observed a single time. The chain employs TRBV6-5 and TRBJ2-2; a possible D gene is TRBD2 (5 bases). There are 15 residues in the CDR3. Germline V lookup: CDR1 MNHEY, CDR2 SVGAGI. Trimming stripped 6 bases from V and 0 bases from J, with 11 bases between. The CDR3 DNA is TGTGCCAGCAGCTGGACTGTATCGAACACCGGGGAGCTGTTTTTT. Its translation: CASSWTVSNTGELFF.

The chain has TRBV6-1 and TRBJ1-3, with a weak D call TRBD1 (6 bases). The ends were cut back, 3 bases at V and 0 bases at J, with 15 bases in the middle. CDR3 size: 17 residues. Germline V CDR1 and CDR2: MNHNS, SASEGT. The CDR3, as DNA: TGTGCCAGCAGTGAGGGCCCGGGGGGGGCCTCTGGAAACACCATATATTTT. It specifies CASSEGPGGASGNTIYF.

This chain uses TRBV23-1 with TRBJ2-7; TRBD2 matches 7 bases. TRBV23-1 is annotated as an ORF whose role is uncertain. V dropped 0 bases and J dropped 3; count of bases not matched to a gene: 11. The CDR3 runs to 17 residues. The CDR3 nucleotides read TGCGCCAGCAGTCAATCTCCCCTTACGGCGGGGGTCTACGAGCAGTACTTC. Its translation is CASSQSPLTAGVYEQYF.

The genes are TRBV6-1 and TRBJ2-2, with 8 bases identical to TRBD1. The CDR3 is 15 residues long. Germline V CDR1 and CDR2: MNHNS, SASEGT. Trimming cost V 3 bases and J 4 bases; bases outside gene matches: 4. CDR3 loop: CASSDLDRGTGELFF. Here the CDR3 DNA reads TGTGCCAGCAGTGACCTAGACAGGGGCACCGGGGAGCTGTTTTTT.

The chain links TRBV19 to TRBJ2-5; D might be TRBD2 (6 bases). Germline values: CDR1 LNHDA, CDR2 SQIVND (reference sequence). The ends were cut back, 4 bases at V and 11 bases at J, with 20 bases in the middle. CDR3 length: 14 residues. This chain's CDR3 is CASSRRDEGSEQYF. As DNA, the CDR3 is TGTGCCAGTAGTAGGCGGGATGAGGGATCGGAGCAGTACTTC.

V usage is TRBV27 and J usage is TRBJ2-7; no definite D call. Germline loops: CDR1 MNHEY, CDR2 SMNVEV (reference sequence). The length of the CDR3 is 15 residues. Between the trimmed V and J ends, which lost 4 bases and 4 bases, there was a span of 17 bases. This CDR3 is CASSSPHSTQYEQYF. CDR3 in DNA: TGTGCCAGCAGTTCCCCCCATTCTACCCAATACGAGCAGTACTTC.

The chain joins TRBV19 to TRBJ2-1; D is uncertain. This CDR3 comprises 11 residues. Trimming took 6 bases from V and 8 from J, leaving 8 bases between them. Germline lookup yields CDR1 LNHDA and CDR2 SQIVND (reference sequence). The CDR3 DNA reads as TGTGCCAGTAGAGGCGGCGATGAGCAGTTCTTC. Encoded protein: CASRGGDEQFF.

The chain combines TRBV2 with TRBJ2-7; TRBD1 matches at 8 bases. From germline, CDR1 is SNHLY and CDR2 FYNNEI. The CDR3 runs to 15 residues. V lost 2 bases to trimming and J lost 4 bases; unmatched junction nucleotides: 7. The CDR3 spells CASSESAGGQYEQYF. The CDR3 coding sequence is TGTGCCAGCAGTGAATCGGCAGGGGGCCAGTACGAGCAGTACTTC. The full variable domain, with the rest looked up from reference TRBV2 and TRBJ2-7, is EPEVTQTPSHQVTQMGQEVILRCVPISNHLYFYWYRQILGQKVEFLVSFYNNEISEKSEIFDDQFSVERPDGSNFTLKIRSTKLEDSAMYFCASSESAGGQYEQYFGPGTRLTVT.

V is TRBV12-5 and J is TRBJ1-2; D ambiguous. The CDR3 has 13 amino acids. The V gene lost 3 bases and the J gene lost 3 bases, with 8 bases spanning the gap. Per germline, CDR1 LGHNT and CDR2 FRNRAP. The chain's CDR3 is CASGLQTDYGYTF. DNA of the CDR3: TGTGCTAGTGGTTTACAGACGGACTATGGCTACACCTTC.

The CDR3 loop reads CASSLTGTSGANEQFF. CDR3 nucleotides: TGTGCCAGCAGCTTAACCGGGACTAGCGGGGCCAATGAGCAGTTCTTC. The chain recombines TRBV9 with TRBJ2-1; 13 bases fit TRBD2. Germline V gene sequence: CDR1 SGDLS, CDR2 YYNGEE. The trim removed 4 bases at V and 6 bases at J, leaving 7 bases unmatched. CDR3 size: 16 residues.

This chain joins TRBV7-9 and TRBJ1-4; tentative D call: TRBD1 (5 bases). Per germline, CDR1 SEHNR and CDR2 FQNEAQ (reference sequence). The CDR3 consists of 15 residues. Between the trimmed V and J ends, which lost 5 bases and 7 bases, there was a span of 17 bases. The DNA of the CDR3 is TGTGCCAGCAGCCAAGGCGGGGGAGTGGGTGAAAAACTGTTTTTT. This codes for CASSQGGGVGEKLFF.